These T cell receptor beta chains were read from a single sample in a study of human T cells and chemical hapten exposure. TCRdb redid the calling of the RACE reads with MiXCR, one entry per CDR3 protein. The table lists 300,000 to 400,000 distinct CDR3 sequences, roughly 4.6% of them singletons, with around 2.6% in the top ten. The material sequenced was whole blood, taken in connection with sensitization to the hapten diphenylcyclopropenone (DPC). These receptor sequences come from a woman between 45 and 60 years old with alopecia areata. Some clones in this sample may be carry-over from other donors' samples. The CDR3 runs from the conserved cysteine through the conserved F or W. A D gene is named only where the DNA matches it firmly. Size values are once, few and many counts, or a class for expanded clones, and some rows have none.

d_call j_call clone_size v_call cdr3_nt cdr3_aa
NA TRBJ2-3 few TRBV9 TGTGCCAGCAGCGTCGAAGGGGCGGACGTCTCAGATACGCAGTATTTT CASSVEGADVSDTQYF
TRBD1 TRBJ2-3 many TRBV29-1 TGCAGCGTGCCGGGACAGCACACAGATACGCAGTATTTT CSVPGQHTDTQYF
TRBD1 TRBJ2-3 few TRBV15 TGTGCCACCAGCAGACCTGGACAGGGGGTGTCAGATACGCAGTATTTT CATSRPGQGVSDTQYF
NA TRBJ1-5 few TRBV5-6 TGTGCCAGCAGCGGAGGGGGTGGCCGCAATCAGCCCCAGCATTTT CASSGGGGRNQPQHF
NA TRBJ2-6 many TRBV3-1 TGTGCCAGCGCGTTGGGGTCAGGGGCCAACGTCCTGACTTTC CASALGSGANVLTF
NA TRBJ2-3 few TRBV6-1 TGTGCCAGCACTTCCGGGCCCACAGATACGCAGTATTTT CASTSGPTDTQYF
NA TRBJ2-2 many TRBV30 TGTGCCTGGAGGGACTCTGGGGTCGGGGAGCTGTTTTTT CAWRDSGVGELFF
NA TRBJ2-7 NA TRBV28 TGTGCCAGCAGTTTAAGGTCGGTCTCCTACGAGCAGTACTTC CASSLRSVSYEQYF
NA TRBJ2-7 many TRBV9 TGTGCCAGCAGCGCCGGGACACGCACCTACGAGCAGTACTTC CASSAGTRTYEQYF
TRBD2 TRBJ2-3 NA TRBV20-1 TGCAGTGCTAGAGTACCGGGAGGGCCAGGTACGCAGTATTTT CSARVPGGPGTQYF
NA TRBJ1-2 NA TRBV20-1 TGCAGTGCTTATGACAGGCCGTATGGCTACACCTTC CSAYDRPYGYTF
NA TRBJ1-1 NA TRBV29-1 TGCAGCGTAGCTTATACCATGAACACTGAAGCTTTCTTT CSVAYTMNTEAFF
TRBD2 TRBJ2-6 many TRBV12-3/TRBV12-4 TGTGCCAGCAGTTCCCCGGGGGGGCCGTTTGGGGCCAACGTCCTGACTTTC CASSSPGGPFGANVLTF
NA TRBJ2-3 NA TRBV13 TGTGCCAGCAGCTTAGAGCTTTCACGGGCAGATACGCAGTATTTT CASSLELSRADTQYF
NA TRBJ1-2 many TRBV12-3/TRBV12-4 TGTGCCAGCAGTTTAAACTGGTGGCGGACGTATGGCTACACCTTC CASSLNWWRTYGYTF
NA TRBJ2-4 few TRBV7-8 TGTGCCAGCAGCTCATACCAGGGCAAAAACATTCAGTACTTC CASSSYQGKNIQYF
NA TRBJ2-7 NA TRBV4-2 TGTGCCAGCAGCCCATATCCGGGGCCCTACGAGCAGTACTTC CASSPYPGPYEQYF
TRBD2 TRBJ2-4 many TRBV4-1 TGCGCCAGCAGCCTAGCGGGGGGGCCAGCCAAAAACATTCAGTACTTC CASSLAGGPAKNIQYF
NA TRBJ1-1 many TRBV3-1 TGTGCCAGCAGCCCCGGCCAGAAGAACACTGAAGCTTTCTTT CASSPGQKNTEAFF
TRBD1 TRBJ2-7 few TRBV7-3 TGTGCCAGCAGCGAAAGGGACAGGGGGAACGACGAGCAGTACTTC CASSERDRGNDEQYF
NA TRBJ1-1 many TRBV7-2 TGTGCCAGCAGCTTAAGTGCCCCGGCCACTGAAGCTTTCTTT CASSLSAPATEAFF
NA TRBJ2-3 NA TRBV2 TGTGCCAGCAGTGAGGTACCGGACGCTGAGACAGATACGCAGTATTTT CASSEVPDAETDTQYF
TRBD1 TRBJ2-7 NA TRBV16 TGTGCCAGCAGCGCCCCGGGACAGCCCTACGAGCAGTACTTC CASSAPGQPYEQYF
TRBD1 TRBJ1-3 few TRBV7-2 TGTGCCAGCAGCTCCAGGACAGGGGCTGGAAACACCATATATTTT CASSSRTGAGNTIYF
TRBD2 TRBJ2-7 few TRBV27 TGTGCCAGCACCCCTGGGACTAGCGGCTTCTACGAGCAGTACTTC CASTPGTSGFYEQYF
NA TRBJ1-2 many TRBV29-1 TGCAGCGTTTCATTGGACACCTATGGCTACACCTTC CSVSLDTYGYTF
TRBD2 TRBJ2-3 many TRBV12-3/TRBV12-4 TGTGCCAGCAGAGTAGCGGGGGCCCTCACAGATACGCAGTATTTT CASRVAGALTDTQYF
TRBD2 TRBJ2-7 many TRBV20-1 TGCAGTGCAACATTTAGCGGGAGCTCCTACGAGCAGTACTTC CSATFSGSSYEQYF
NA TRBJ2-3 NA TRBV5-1 TGCGCCCCGTCGGCCCCCAGCACAGATACGCAGTATTTT CAPSAPSTDTQYF
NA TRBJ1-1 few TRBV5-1 TGCGCCAGCAGCTTGGCGGAGGGGGAAGCTTTCTTT CASSLAEGEAFF
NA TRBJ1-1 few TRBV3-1 TGTGCCAGCAGCCAAGGGACACAGTATGTGGGCACTGAAGCTTTCTTT CASSQGTQYVGTEAFF
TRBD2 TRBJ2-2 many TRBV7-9 TGTGCCAGCAGCTTAGGTCCAGCGGGAGTCACCGGGGAGCTGTTTTTT CASSLGPAGVTGELFF
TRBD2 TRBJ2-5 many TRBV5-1 TGCGCCAGCAGCTCCGGGCTAGCGGGGCTCCAAGAGACCCAGTACTTC CASSSGLAGLQETQYF
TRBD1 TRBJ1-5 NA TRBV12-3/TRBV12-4 TGTGCCAGCAGTTTTGGGACAGGGCGTCAGCCCCAGCATTTT CASSFGTGRQPQHF
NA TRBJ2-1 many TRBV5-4 TGTGCCAGCAGCTTGCCCTCTAGGGGTGAGCAGTTCTTC CASSLPSRGEQFF
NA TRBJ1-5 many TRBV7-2 TGTGCCAGCAGCTTCGGGCAGCCCAATCAGCCCCAGCATTTT CASSFGQPNQPQHF
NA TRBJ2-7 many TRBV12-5 TGTGCTAGTACGGGCGGGGCAGTCGGGCACGAGCAGTACTTC CASTGGAVGHEQYF
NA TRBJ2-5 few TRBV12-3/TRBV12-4 TGTGCCAGCAGCTTAGGGGGGGCCGTAGAGACCCAGTACTTC CASSLGGAVETQYF
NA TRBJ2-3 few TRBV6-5 TGTGCCAGCACGGCCACCTCAGATACGCAGTATTTT CASTATSDTQYF
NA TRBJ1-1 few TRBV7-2 TGTGCCAGCAGCCCGTGGGTCGAGGGGTACACTGAAGCTTTCTTT CASSPWVEGYTEAFF
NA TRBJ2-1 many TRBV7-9 TGTGCCAGCAGCTTAGTGGGCGGGGTGACCTACAATGAGCAGTTCTTC CASSLVGGVTYNEQFF
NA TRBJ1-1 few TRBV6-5 TGTGCCAGCAGTTCCAGGGGACCAGAGATTGAAGCTTTCTTT CASSSRGPEIEAFF
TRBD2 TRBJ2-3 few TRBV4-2 TGTGCCAGCAGCCAAGATTATGCCAGCGGGAGGTCCGCTACAGCCACAGATACGCAGTATTTT CASSQDYASGRSATATDTQYF
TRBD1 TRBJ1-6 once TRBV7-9 TGTGCCAGCAGCTCGACAGGGGGCCCGCGAGGGTCCTATAATTCACCCCTCCACTTT CASSSTGGPRGSYNSPLHF
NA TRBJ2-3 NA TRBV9 TGTGCCAGCAGCGTAACGGGGAGCGTAGATACGCAGTATTTT CASSVTGSVDTQYF
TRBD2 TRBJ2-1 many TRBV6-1 TGTGCCAGCAGCACCCTCTCTAGCGGAATTTACAATGAGCAGTTCTTC CASSTLSSGIYNEQFF
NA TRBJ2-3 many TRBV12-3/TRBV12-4 TGTGCCAGCAGCCCGACGGGGACTTCAGTTACGCAGTATTTT CASSPTGTSVTQYF
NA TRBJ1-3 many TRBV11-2 TGTGCCAGCAGCCTAGGGGTATCTGGAAACACCATATATTTT CASSLGVSGNTIYF
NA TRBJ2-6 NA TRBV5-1 TGCGCCTCTAAAGGGGCATTATCCAGCTCTGGGGCCAACGTCCTGACTTTC CASKGALSSSGANVLTF
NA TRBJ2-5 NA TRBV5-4 TGTGCCAGCAGCCGGGTAGCGGAGCTCCAAGAGACCCAGTACTTC CASSRVAELQETQYF
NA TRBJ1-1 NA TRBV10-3 TGTGCCATCAGTGCATTGACGGGGAACACTGAAGCTTTCTTT CAISALTGNTEAFF
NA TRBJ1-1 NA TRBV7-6 TGTGCCAGCAGCCGGAACCACCCCGACGCGGGAAGGACTGAAGCTTTCTTT CASSRNHPDAGRTEAFF
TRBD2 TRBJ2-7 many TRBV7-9 TGTGCCAGCAGCTCCCCGACTAGCGGGGGCCCCTACGAGCAGTACTTC CASSSPTSGGPYEQYF
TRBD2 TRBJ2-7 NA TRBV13 TGTGCCAGCAGCTTCGGGCGGGGGTCCCCGGAGCAGTACTTC CASSFGRGSPEQYF
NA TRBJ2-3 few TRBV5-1 TGCGCCAGCAGCTTGGAGGGGGGCCAAGATACGCAGTATTTT CASSLEGGQDTQYF